This entry is about one TCR beta chain. Its antigen is unknown. The naive CD8 population came from CD45RO-negative cells selected for CCR7, without terminally differentiated effector memory CD45RA+ cells. The V end was cut by 0 bases, the J end by 0 bases, with 21 bases between. Germline V gives CDR1 SQVTM, CDR2 ANQGSEA. The CDR3 sequence is 20 residues long. Sequencing was performed with immunoSEQ multiplex PCR; in TCRdb, only in-frame clones are kept and a portion is missing. The repertoire holds 1.5 million to 2.5 million clones, over 85% seen once, with more than 0.95% in the top ten. The data belong to a study of shared clonotypes between healthy human individuals. General observations from the study: Unshared clonotypes carried lower generation probabilities than those common to all four donors. In this cohort, only blood was sampled, and tissue repertoires likely differ.

The clonotype originates from a man younger than 30 in good health. This chain connects TRBV29-1 to TRBJ2-6; possibly TRBD1 for D (5 bases). Sequencing was carried out using naive CD8+ T cells sorted from blood. This chain's CDR3 is CSVEDPGSRGLSSGANVLTF. The CDR3 nucleotides are TGCAGCGTTGAAGATCCCGGTAGTAGGGGCTTAAGCTCTGGGGCCAACGTCCTGACTTTC.